A selection of T cell receptor beta chains follows, all from one sample in a study of T cell changes during pregnancy in multiple sclerosis. TCRdb keeps only in-frame clones here, not all; method: immunoSEQ multiplex PCR. The sample lists about 28,000 clones, just over 90% occurring once. Material: CD8+ T cells from peripheral blood mononuclear cells, obtained before pregnancy. The receptors stem from a female donor with multiple sclerosis, enrolled in a pregnancy study. The CDR3 runs from the conserved cysteine through the conserved F or W. The order of the fields is V gene, D gene, J gene, clone size, CDR3 DNA, CDR3 protein. The D gene is left open where the match is weak. The size of a clone is reported for some rows only, either as once, few or many, or as a class for expanded clones.

>TRBV5-8|TRBD2|TRBJ2-3|NA
TGTGCCAGCAGCCCCCTTCCAGCGGGGGGGGGAGATACGCAGTATTTT
CASSPLPAGGGDTQYF
>TRBV28|NA|TRBJ1-5|NA
TGTGCCAGCAGTTTATTCAGGGGTAATCAGCCCCAGCATTTT
CASSLFRGNQPQHF
>TRBV29-1|TRBD1|TRBJ2-1|NA
TGCAGCGTTGCCGGACAGGGGGTTTACAATGAGCAGTTCTTC
CSVAGQGVYNEQFF
>TRBV25-1|TRBD1|TRBJ1-1|medium-sized
TGTGCCACTATACAAATGACAGGGCCAAACACTGAAGCTTTCTTT
CATIQMTGPNTEAFF
>TRBV27|NA|TRBJ1-1|NA
TGTGCCAGCCGGCGGGGGGTTGAAGCTTTCTTT
CASRRGVEAFF
>TRBV7-9|TRBD2|TRBJ2-3|NA
TGTGCCAGCAGCTTAATTCTAGCGGAGACAGATACGCAGTATTTT
CASSLILAETDTQYF
>TRBV7-7|NA|TRBJ2-2|once
TGTGCTAGCAGCCAGTACTCGGGCACCGGGGAGCTGTTTTTT
CASSQYSGTGELFF
>TRBV6-6|NA|TRBJ2-5|once
TGTGCCAGCGGACAAGACCAAGAGACCCAGTACTTC
CASGQDQETQYF
>TRBV2|TRBD1|TRBJ1-3|NA
TGTGCCAGCGCACCGACAGGGGCTAGCTCTGGAAACACCATATATTTT
CASAPTGASSGNTIYF
>TRBV6-6|TRBD2|TRBJ2-5|NA
TGTGCCAGCCGACCCATAGCGGGATTGTACCAAGAGACCCAGTACTTC
CASRPIAGLYQETQYF
>TRBV4-1|NA|TRBJ2-7|NA
TGCGCCAGCGGCGATGTAGGGGCCTACGAGCAGTACTTC
CASGDVGAYEQYF
>TRBV9|NA|TRBJ1-1|NA
TGTGCCAGCAGCGCATATATAGGGGACACTGAAGCTTTCTTT
CASSAYIGDTEAFF
>TRBV4-3|TRBD1|TRBJ1-1|NA
TGCGCCAGCAGCCCTGGACAGGGCCTTATGAACACTGAAGCTTTCTTT
CASSPGQGLMNTEAFF
>TRBV5-1|NA|TRBJ2-1|NA
TGCGCCAGCAGCTTGGCCGGGTTCAATGAGCAGTTCTTC
CASSLAGFNEQFF
>TRBV7-6|NA|TRBJ2-1|NA
TGTGCCAGCAGCCCACCCCTAGCATCTGGGTTTAATGAGCAGTTCTTC
CASSPPLASGFNEQFF
>TRBV11-2|NA|TRBJ2-3|NA
TGTGCCAGCAGCTTGGGCAGGGGCGGAGATACGCAGTATTTT
CASSLGRGGDTQYF
>TRBV27|TRBD1|TRBJ1-5|NA
TGTGCCAGCAGTTTCCCCGGGACAGGTGTACGCAATCAGCCCCAGCATTTT
CASSFPGTGVRNQPQHF
>TRBV10-1|NA|TRBJ2-4|once
TGCGCCAGTGGAGCGGAACCCGACCTAAACATTCAGTACTTC
CASGAEPDLNIQYF
>TRBV19|TRBD1|TRBJ1-1|NA
TGTGCCAGTAACAGGGGGAACACTGAAGCTTTCTTT
CASNRGNTEAFF
>TRBV13|NA|TRBJ2-2|NA
TGTGCCAGCAGCCTACGCCCTGCCCTGGAGGGGCCGGGCGGGGAGCTGTTTTTT
CASSLRPALEGPGGELFF
>TRBV7-2|TRBD2|TRBJ2-1|NA
TGTGCCAGCAGCCAATATAGCGGGGGTGAGCAGTTCTTC
CASSQYSGGEQFF
>TRBV27|TRBD1|TRBJ1-2|NA
TGTGCCAGCAGAGCAGGGGGCGTTAACTATGGCTACACCTTC
CASRAGGVNYGYTF
>TRBV18|NA|TRBJ2-7|NA
TGTGCCAGCTCACAGGGACTCGGGAACGAGCAGTACTTC
CASSQGLGNEQYF
>TRBV23-1|NA|TRBJ2-5|NA
TGCGCCAGCAGTCAAAGAGCCTCTGGAAAGGGGCATGGTGAGACCCAGTACTTC
CASSQRASGKGHGETQYF
>TRBV19|TRBD2|TRBJ2-7|once
TGTGCCAGTAGTCCAACTAGCGGGGGGGGTTTCGGCGTCGAGCAGTACTTC
CASSPTSGGGFGVEQYF
>TRBV7-9|TRBD2|TRBJ2-1|NA
TGTGCCAGCAGCTTAGGGACTAGCGGGAGGTTCAGTGAGCAGTTCTTC
CASSLGTSGRFSEQFF
>TRBV4-3|TRBD2|TRBJ2-2|NA
TGCGCCAGCAGCCAAGCCCGGACGGGGGGCGGGGAGCTGTTTTTT
CASSQARTGGGELFF
>TRBV5-4|NA|TRBJ2-7|NA
TGTGCCAGCAGTTTTCGGGGCTCCTACGAGCAGTACTTC
CASSFRGSYEQYF
>TRBV6-1|NA|TRBJ2-1|NA
TGTGCCAGCAGTGAAATGGGCCCAATCAATGAGCAGTTCTTC
CASSEMGPINEQFF
>TRBV14|NA|TRBJ1-1|NA
TGTGCCAGCAGCCAATATAAATACACTGAAGCTTTCTTT
CASSQYKYTEAFF
>TRBV4-3|NA|TRBJ2-1|NA
TGCGCCAGCAGCCAAGAGGTCTGGGCAGGGGGGTACAATGAGCAGTTCTTC
CASSQEVWAGGYNEQFF
>TRBV5-1|NA|TRBJ1-2|NA
TGCGCCAGCAGTCAGGGAAACTATGGCTACACCTTC
CASSQGNYGYTF
>TRBV6-5|TRBD2|TRBJ2-3|NA
TGTGCCAGCAGTTACTCGGGCGGGAGTGACACAGATACGCAGTATTTT
CASSYSGGSDTDTQYF
>TRBV7-2|TRBD2|TRBJ2-6|once
TGTGCCAGCAGCCCGCTAGGCGGGAGGGCCTCTGGGGCCAACGTCCTGACTTTC
CASSPLGGRASGANVLTF
>TRBV9|TRBD1|TRBJ2-3|NA
TGTGCCAGCAGCGAGGGACAGGGGGCCCGCACAGATACGCAGTATTTT
CASSEGQGARTDTQYF
>TRBV18|NA|TRBJ2-6|NA
TGTGCCAGCTCATCCGGGACTTCAAGCTCTGGGGCCAACGTCCTGACTTTC
CASSSGTSSSGANVLTF
>TRBV9|NA|TRBJ2-3|NA
TGTGCCAGCAGCGTAGAATCGACGGGAGTTATAGATACGCAGTATTTT
CASSVESTGVIDTQYF
>TRBV6-6|NA|TRBJ1-1|NA
TGTGCCAGCAGCCCCTCCGAGCTAACTAGCACTGAAGCTTTCTTT
CASSPSELTSTEAFF
>TRBV4-3|NA|TRBJ1-1|once
TGCGCCAGCAGCGAACGGACAGTATCGAACACTGAAGCTTTCTTT
CASSERTVSNTEAFF
>TRBV7-6|TRBD2|TRBJ2-5|NA
TGTGCCAGCAGCTCTCTAGCGGGACAAGAGACCCAGTACTTC
CASSSLAGQETQYF
>TRBV7-2|NA|TRBJ2-7|NA
TGTGCCAGCAGCCTTACTAGCTACTACGAGCAGTACTTC
CASSLTSYYEQYF
>TRBV29-1|NA|TRBJ2-5|NA
TGCAGCGTTGAAATTGAGGGGGAAAGGGTTGGGACCCAGTACTTC
CSVEIEGERVGTQYF
>TRBV27|NA|TRBJ1-1|NA
TGTGCCAGCAGTTCAGGCCCAGGGAACACTGAAGCTTTCTTT
CASSSGPGNTEAFF
>TRBV5-1|NA|TRBJ2-1|NA
TGCGCCAGCAGCCCCCAGGAGCGGAACAATGAGCAGTTCTTC
CASSPQERNNEQFF
>TRBV18|TRBD1|TRBJ2-2|NA
TGTGCCAGCTTCCAGGGGGCCAGGGGCCCCGGGGAGCTGTTTTTT
CASFQGARGPGELFF
>TRBV4-1|NA|TRBJ1-1|NA
TGCGCCAGCAGCCAAACAGGGACTGAAGCTTTCTTT
CASSQTGTEAFF
>TRBV7-8|NA|TRBJ2-5|NA
TGTGCCAGCAGCTTAGTTGGGTTTCAGGAGGGAAGAGAGACCCAGTACTTC
CASSLVGFQEGRETQYF
>TRBV7-6|TRBD2|TRBJ2-5|NA
TGTGCCAGCAGCCCGACGGGACTAGCGGCCGTTAAGACCCAGTACTTC
CASSPTGLAAVKTQYF